This T cell receptor (beta chain) was sequenced in a study of somatic mutations in cytotoxic T cells in rheumatoid arthritis. The wider study: In some cases, T-cell populations stained with V beta antibodies were flow-sorted at nearly 100% purity, and these included V beta1+ cells sequenced for TCRB.

This clone was counted once. The antigen remains unidentified. Profiled with immunoSEQ multiplex PCR; TCRdb holds only in-frame clones, not every one. The data hold approximately 20,000 clones, with around 85% observed a single time. Notes on the study in general: For about an eighth of the roughly 60 patients, a single CD8+ clone accounted for more than 20% of CD8+ cells. Rheumatoid arthritis patients, but not healthy controls, exhibited increasing CD8+ clonality with age. Adjustment for multiple comparisons was not applied to the slight TRBV07 underrepresentation observed in rheumatoid arthritis patients.

The ends lost 5 bases at V and 0 bases at J; junction bases unmatched: 7. Germline lookup yields CDR1 LNHDA and CDR2 SQIVND (reference sequence). The length of the CDR3 is 16 residues. This clonotype was sampled from a man in his forties in good health. V usage is TRBV19 and J usage is TRBJ1-5; 7 nucleotides agree with TRBD1. Sequencing used CD8+ T cells sorted from blood. The CDR3 region has the DNA TGTGCCAGTAGTCCCGGACAGGTCTATAGCAATCAGCCCCAGCATTTT. Translating gives CASSPGQVYSNQPQHF.